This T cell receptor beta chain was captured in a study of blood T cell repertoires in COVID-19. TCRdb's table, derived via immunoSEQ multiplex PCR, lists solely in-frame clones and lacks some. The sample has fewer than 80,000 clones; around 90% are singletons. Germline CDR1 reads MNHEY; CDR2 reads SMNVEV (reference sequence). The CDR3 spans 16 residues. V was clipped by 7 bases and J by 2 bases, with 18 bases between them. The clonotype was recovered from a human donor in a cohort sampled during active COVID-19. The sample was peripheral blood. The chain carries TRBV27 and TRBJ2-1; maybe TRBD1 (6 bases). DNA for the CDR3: TGTGCCAGCACCCCATGGGGGCAGGAAGCCTACAATGAGCAGTTCTTC. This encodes CASTPWGQEAYNEQFF.